This is a list of T cell receptor beta chains from one sample in a study of blood T cells in healthy people across ages. TCRdb independently ran MiXCR on the 5' RACE reads; one entry per CDR3 protein. Of over 1,300,000 distinct CDR3 sequences detected, roughly 64% appear once; the ten largest clones hold over 5%. Source material: blood. Source of these receptors: a young man in good health. Each CDR3 is given with its conserved first and last residue. The D gene is left open where the match is weak. Some rows have no size entry. The others give once, few or many, or a class for an expanded clone.

V	J	size	D	CDR3	DNA
TRBV2	TRBJ2-3	-	TRBD2	CASRAGTSALDTQYF	TGTGCCAGCAGAGCCGGGACTAGCGCTTTGGATACGCAGTATTTT
TRBV10-3	TRBJ2-2	-	-	CAISPHLARSNTGELFF	TGTGCCATCAGTCCCCATCTAGCGAGGTCGAACACCGGGGAGCTGTTTTTT
TRBV30	TRBJ2-5	-	-	CAWSAGETQYF	TGTGCCTGGAGTGCCGGGGAGACCCAGTACTTC
TRBV5-1	TRBJ1-5	few	TRBD1	CASSPTGANQPQHF	TGCGCCAGCAGTCCAACAGGGGCCAATCAGCCCCAGCATTTT
TRBV11-2	TRBJ2-3	-	TRBD2	CASSFRPAGGPTQYF	TGTGCCAGCAGCTTCCGTCCAGCGGGAGGGCCTACGCAGTATTTT
TRBV6-1	TRBJ1-3	-	-	CASSRPLGNTIYF	TGTGCCAGCAGTCGGCCCCTTGGAAACACCATATATTTT
TRBV4-1	TRBJ2-7	-	-	CASSQDQGVSSYEQYF	TGCGCCAGCAGCCAAGATCAAGGGGTCAGCTCCTACGAGCAGTACTTC
TRBV4-3	TRBJ1-4	-	-	CASSQGDVVRGNNEKLFF	TGCGCCAGCAGCCAAGGGGATGTGGTTAGGGGAAATAATGAAAAACTGTTTTTT
TRBV4-3	TRBJ2-7	-	-	CASSQDSLVGDEQYF	TGCGCCAGCAGCCAAGACTCACTTGTAGGGGACGAGCAGTACTTC
TRBV7-9	TRBJ2-7	-	-	CASSPDSFRGYEQYF	TGTGCCAGCAGCCCGGACTCCTTTCGGGGTTACGAGCAGTACTTC
TRBV7-9	TRBJ2-1	-	TRBD2	CASSPVTSGGANEQFF	TGTGCCAGCAGCCCCGTTACTAGCGGGGGGGCGAATGAGCAGTTCTTC
TRBV13	TRBJ2-1	-	-	CASSLALQEANEQFF	TGTGCCAGCAGCTTAGCGCTACAGGAGGCAAATGAGCAGTTCTTC